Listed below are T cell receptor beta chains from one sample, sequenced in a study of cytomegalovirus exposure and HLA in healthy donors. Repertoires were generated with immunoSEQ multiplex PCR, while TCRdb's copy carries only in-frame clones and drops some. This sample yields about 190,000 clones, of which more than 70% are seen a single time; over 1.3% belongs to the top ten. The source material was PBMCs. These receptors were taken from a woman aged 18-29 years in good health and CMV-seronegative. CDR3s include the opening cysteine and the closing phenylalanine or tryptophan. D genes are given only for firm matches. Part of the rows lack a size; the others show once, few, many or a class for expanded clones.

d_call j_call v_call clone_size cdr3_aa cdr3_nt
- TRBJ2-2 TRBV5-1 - CASSLGQGGYTGELFF TGCGCCAGCAGCTTGGGCCAGGGCGGATACACCGGGGAGCTGTTTTTT
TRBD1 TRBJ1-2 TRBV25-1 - CASSASLGQGTRNYGYTF TGTGCCAGCAGTGCCTCGCTGGGACAGGGGACGAGGAACTATGGCTACACCTTC
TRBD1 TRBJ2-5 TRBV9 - CASSAGQGGMETQYF TGTGCCAGCAGCGCCGGACAGGGGGGGATGGAGACCCAGTACTTC
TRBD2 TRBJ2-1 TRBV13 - CASSLAGGPPSYNEQFF TGTGCCAGCAGCTTAGCGGGAGGGCCCCCATCCTACAATGAGCAGTTCTTC
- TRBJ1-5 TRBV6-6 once CASSYTNPNQPQHF TGTGCCAGCAGTTACACAAACCCTAATCAGCCCCAGCATTTT
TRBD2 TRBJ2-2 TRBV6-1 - CATHVAGGLAGELFF TGTGCCACCCATGTTGCGGGAGGATTGGCCGGGGAGCTGTTTTTT
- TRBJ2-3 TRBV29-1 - CSVEDRKRVNTDTQYF TGCAGCGTTGAAGATCGGAAGCGGGTGAACACAGATACGCAGTATTTT
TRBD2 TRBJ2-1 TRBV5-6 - CASSLAGPSYNEQFF TGTGCCAGCAGCTTAGCGGGACCCTCCTACAATGAGCAGTTCTTC
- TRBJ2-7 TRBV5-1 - CASSSGQRDFYEQYF TGCGCCAGCAGCTCTGGACAGAGAGATTTCTACGAGCAGTACTTC
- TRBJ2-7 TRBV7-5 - CVRSRNLAGGRDLAEQYF TGTGTCAGAAGCCGAAATTTGGCGGGAGGGCGGGACCTTGCCGAGCAGTACTTC
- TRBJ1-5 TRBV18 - CASSPTESNQPQHF TGTGCCAGCTCACCGACAGAAAGCAATCAGCCCCAGCATTTT
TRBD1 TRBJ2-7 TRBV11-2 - CASRETGGGPYEQYF TGTGCCAGCAGGGAGACAGGGGGTGGACCGTACGAGCAGTACTTC
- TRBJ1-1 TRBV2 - CASMRGSSLAEAFF TGTGCCAGCATGAGGGGGTCGAGCCTGGCTGAAGCTTTCTTT
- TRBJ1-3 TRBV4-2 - CASSQGQPSGNTIYF TGTGCCAGCAGCCAAGGACAGCCCTCTGGAAACACCATATATTTT
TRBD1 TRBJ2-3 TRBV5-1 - CASSFDGQDTDTQYF TGCGCCAGCAGCTTCGATGGACAGGACACAGATACGCAGTATTTT
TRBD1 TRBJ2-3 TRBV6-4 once CASSDSGQGTDTQYF TGTGCCAGCAGTGACTCGGGACAGGGCACAGATACGCAGTATTTT
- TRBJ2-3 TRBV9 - CASTPLFGAGGTDTQYF -